A selection of T cell receptor beta chains follows, all from one sample in a study of early T cells in non-severe SARS-CoV-2 infection. TCRdb recomputed calls from the 5' RACE reads with MiXCR, one row per CDR3 protein. The data hold 110,000 or so distinct CDR3 sequences, with 9% to 14% observed a single time. The source material was whole blood. The receptors originated from an adult who was a healthcare worker with PCR-confirmed SARS-CoV-2 infection or an uninfected control (not recorded which). The CDR3 runs from the conserved cysteine through the conserved F or W. D genes are given only for firm matches. The listing skips clone size in some rows; elsewhere it reads once, few, many or a size class.

J gene | clone size | V gene | D gene | CDR3 DNA | CDR3 protein
TRBJ1-1 | - | TRBV2 | - | TGTGCCAGCAGTGTGGTTCGGGCGGGCTCCACTGAAGCTTTCTTT | CASSVVRAGSTEAFF
TRBJ2-3 | few | TRBV24-1 | - | TGTGCCACCAGTGATTTGCTGCCTAGCTCGAATACGCAGTATTTT | CATSDLLPSSNTQYF
TRBJ2-5 | many | TRBV12-3/TRBV12-4 | TRBD2 | TGTGCCAGCAGGCTGTCAGCGGGGGGGAAAGGGACCCAGTACTTC | CASRLSAGGKGTQYF
TRBJ2-1 | - | TRBV7-2 | - | TGTGCCAGCAGCTTAACTCCACCCTTTGGGTTTGGAGGTGAGCAGTTCTTC | CASSLTPPFGFGGEQFF
TRBJ1-1 | - | TRBV7-2 | - | TGTACCAGCAGCCCTCAGGGGATCATCACTGAAGTTTTCTTT | CTSSPQGIITEVFF
TRBJ1-5 | - | TRBV7-9 | TRBD1 | TGTGCCAGCAGCTTAGGAGGGACAGGGGCCAATCAGCCCCAGCATTTT | CASSLGGTGANQPQHF
TRBJ2-7 | - | TRBV6-6 | - | TGTGCCAGCACCTCCCCTAGGAGCTCCTACGAGCAGTACTTC | CASTSPRSSYEQYF
TRBJ1-6 | few | TRBV25-1 | - | TGTGCCAGCAGTGAGTCACGACACAACCCATCACCCCTCCACTTT | CASSESRHNPSPLHF
TRBJ2-5 | few | TRBV11-2 | - | TGTGCCAGCAGCCCTTCCGGGGTTGTCCAGTACTTC | CASSPSGVVQYF
TRBJ1-3 | many | TRBV5-4 | - | TGTGCCAGCAGCTCGCCCGGGGGGGCTGGAAACACCATATATTTT | CASSSPGGAGNTIYF
TRBJ2-6 | - | TRBV12-5 | - | TGTGCTAGTGGTTCCCAGATCTCTGGGGCCAACGTCCTGACTTTC | CASGSQISGANVLTF
TRBJ1-2 | once | TRBV6-6 | TRBD1 | TGTGCCAGCAGTTACTCGAGGACAGGGGACTATGGCTACACCTTC | CASSYSRTGDYGYTF
TRBJ2-1 | once | TRBV5-5 | - | TGTGCCAGCAGCTTTCAGCCGTCGAGCTCCTACAATGAGCGGTTCTTC | CASSFQPSSSYNERFF
TRBJ2-5 | many | TRBV18 | TRBD1 | TGTGCCAGCTCACCCCTACCGGGACAGGGGCAAGAGACCCAGTACTTC | CASSPLPGQGQETQYF
TRBJ2-6 | many | TRBV27 | TRBD1 | TGTGCCAGCAGTTTTATGGCACAGGGGACTGGGGCCAACGTCCTGACTTTC | CASSFMAQGTGANVLTF
TRBJ2-7 | many | TRBV12-3/TRBV12-4 | - | TGTGCCAGCAGTTCGCCTAACTTAAACTCCTACGAGCAGTACTTC | CASSSPNLNSYEQYF
TRBJ1-6 | few | TRBV7-6 | TRBD1 | TGTGCCAGCAGCCAGCGGGACAGTGTTCGGGATTCACCCCTCCACTTT | CASSQRDSVRDSPLHF
TRBJ2-2 | - | TRBV9 | - | TGTGCCAGCAGCGTAGAGGATAGGGGGGACACCGGGGAGCTGTTTTTT | CASSVEDRGDTGELFF
TRBJ2-3 | few | TRBV7-7 | - | TGTGCTAGCAGCCCCGGGGAGGCCGCCACAGATACGCAGTATTTT | CASSPGEAATDTQYF
TRBJ1-2 | many | TRBV29-1 | TRBD1 | TGCAGCGTTGTCGGGACAGGGTATGGCTACACCTTC | CSVVGTGYGYTF
TRBJ2-1 | - | TRBV29-1 | - | TGCAGCGTTGACGGGGCGTTTATGGGGATGGGGTACAATGAGCAGTTCTTC | CSVDGAFMGMGYNEQFF
TRBJ1-4 | once | TRBV7-9 | - | TGTGCCAGCAGCTCGGACGGGGGACGGAATGAAAAACTGTTTTTT | CASSSDGGRNEKLFF
TRBJ2-3 | many | TRBV29-1 | - | TGCAGCGTTGAAAGGCAGGCCCCCACAGATACGCAGTATTTT | CSVERQAPTDTQYF
TRBJ1-4 | many | TRBV12-3/TRBV12-4 | - | TGTGCCAGCGGGGAAGGGAAGGAAAAACTGTTTTTT | CASGEGKEKLFF
TRBJ2-7 | few | TRBV19 | TRBD2 | TGTGCCAGTAGTGCGCAACTAGCGGGAGTGGGCGAGCAGTACTTC | CASSAQLAGVGEQYF
TRBJ2-7 | many | TRBV10-3 | TRBD2 | TGTGCCATCAGTGAGCCCCTGGGACTAGGGAGGTACGAGCAGTACTTC | CAISEPLGLGRYEQYF
TRBJ2-5 | - | TRBV12-5 | - | TGTGCTAGTGGTTTGGGCCAGAAAGAGACCCAGTACTTC | CASGLGQKETQYF
TRBJ1-1 | - | TRBV4-2 | - | TGTGCCAGCAGCCCCTATCTTCAGGGCATGATGAACACTGAAGCTTTCTTT | CASSPYLQGMMNTEAFF
TRBJ2-7 | few | TRBV9 | - | TGTGCCAGCAGCGTAGGGGACGAGCAGTACTTC | CASSVGDEQYF
TRBJ2-2 | many | TRBV10-3 | - | TGTGCCACCACCCGAACCACGCCCGGGGAGCTGTTTTTT | CATTRTTPGELFF
TRBJ1-6 | - | TRBV27 | - | TGTGCCAGCAGTGAACCTAATTCACCCCTCCACTTT | CASSEPNSPLHF
TRBJ1-1 | - | TRBV4-1 | - | TGCGCCAGCAGGGCCGGCTCGAACACTGAAGCTTTCTTT | CASRAGSNTEAFF
TRBJ1-1 | many | TRBV6-5 | - | TGTGCCAGCAGTTACGATCTTGCCACTGAAGCTTTCTTT | CASSYDLATEAFF
TRBJ2-1 | - | TRBV10-3 | TRBD1 | TGTGCCATCAGTGGACGACAGGGAACCTTATCCGAGCAGTTCTTC | CAISGRQGTLSEQFF
TRBJ1-3 | - | TRBV18 | - | TGTGCCAGCTCACCAGGGTCCGTCAATTATGGAAACACCATATATTTT | CASSPGSVNYGNTIYF
TRBJ2-1 | - | TRBV7-6 | - | TGTGCCAGCACCCGCGATCCCCTGGCGGGTGAGCAGTTCTTC | CASTRDPLAGEQFF
TRBJ2-3 | many | TRBV14 | - | TGTGCCAGCAGCCGGACGATCACAGATACGCAGTATTTT | CASSRTITDTQYF
TRBJ2-1 | many | TRBV7-9 | - | TGTGCCAGCAGCCCCGAGAACCTAGTCACCAATGAGCAGTTCTTC | CASSPENLVTNEQFF
TRBJ2-3 | - | TRBV9 | - | TGTGCCAGCAGCGTCGGGCCAAGCACAGATACGCAGTATTTT | CASSVGPSTDTQYF
TRBJ2-1 | few | TRBV11-3 | - | TGTGCCAGCAGCCCTATACTTCGGCTAGGACGAGGCAATGAGCAGTTCTTC | CASSPILRLGRGNEQFF
TRBJ2-3 | many | TRBV3-1 | TRBD2 | TGTGCCAGCAGCCAATGGACTAGCTCTCTGCCCACAGATACGCAGTATTTT | CASSQWTSSLPTDTQYF
TRBJ1-2 | few | TRBV10-3 | - | TGTGCCATCGCCGACCCGGAAAGGTTAGCTAACTATGGCTACACCTTC | CAIADPERLANYGYTF
TRBJ2-1 | many | TRBV11-2 | TRBD1 | TGTGCCAGCAGCGGACTAACAGGGGGAGCCTACAATGAGCAGTTCTTC | CASSGLTGGAYNEQFF
TRBJ2-2 | many | TRBV5-1 | TRBD2 | TGCGCCAGCAGCTTCCAGCGGGAGATCGGGGAGCTGTTTTTT | CASSFQREIGELFF
TRBJ2-1 | many | TRBV5-1 | - | TGCGCCAGCAGCTCGTTAGGGAATGAGCAGTTCTTC | CASSSLGNEQFF
TRBJ2-7 | - | TRBV29-1 | TRBD2 | TGCAGCGTTGGGCGGGAGAAGAACCACGAGCAGTACTTC | CSVGREKNHEQYF
TRBJ2-5 | few | TRBV18 | - | TGTGCCAGCTCACCGACAGTGCCACAAGAGACCCAGTACTTC | CASSPTVPQETQYF